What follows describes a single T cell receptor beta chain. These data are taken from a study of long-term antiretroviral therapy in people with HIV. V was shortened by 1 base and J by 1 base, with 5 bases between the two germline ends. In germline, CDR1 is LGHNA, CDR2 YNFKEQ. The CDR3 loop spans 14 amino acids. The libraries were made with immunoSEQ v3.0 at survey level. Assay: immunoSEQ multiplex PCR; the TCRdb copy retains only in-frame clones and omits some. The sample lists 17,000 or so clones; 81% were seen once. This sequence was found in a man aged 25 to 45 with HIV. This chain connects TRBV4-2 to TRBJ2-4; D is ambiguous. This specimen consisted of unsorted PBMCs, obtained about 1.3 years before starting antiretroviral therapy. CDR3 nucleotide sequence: TGTGCCAGCAGCCAAGTCGCTGCCAAAAACATTCAGTACTTC. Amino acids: CASSQVAAKNIQYF.